The 18 T cell receptor beta chains in this list originate from one sample, sequenced in a study of T cells in Graves' hyperthyroidism and ophthalmopathy. The CDR3 regions of TCR beta were amplified from RNA transcripts. The HTBI primer set was used in a first-round RT-PCR of the TCR CDR3. TCRdb fed the multiplex PCR reads into MiXCR, producing one record per CDR3 protein. The repertoire holds some 400,000 distinct CDR3 sequences, with approximately 12% as singletons. The sequenced material came from blood. The receptors originated from a man aged 30-40 years with Graves' hyperthyroidism that later progressed to Graves' ophthalmopathy.

In regard to this clonotype: The CDR3 ends on some other residue instead of the conserved phenylalanine or tryptophan, so this is likely a read error. Here the CDR3 reads CATWALAGGPSTDTQYL. The DNA for the CDR3 is TGTGCCACCTGGGCGCTAGCGGGGGGGCCTAGCACAGATACGCAGTATCTT. The rearrangement links TRBV28 to TRBJ2-3, with 12 bases that match TRBD2. Germline V gives CDR1 MDHEN, CDR2 SYDVKM. V was clipped by 10 bases and J by 0 bases; unmatched bases: 11. The CDR3 has 17 residues.

This clonotype appeared many times. V is TRBV6-1 and J is TRBJ1-4; maybe TRBD1 (5 bases). V lost 7 bases and J 8 bases, leaving 17 bases between the germline ends. This CDR3 is built from 14 residues. Per the germline V gene, CDR1 is MNHNS and CDR2 is SASEGT. The CDR3, as DNA: TGTGCCAGCACCGCCGGGGGTAGAATGGAAAAACTGTTTTTT. Translated, it gives CASTAGGRMEKLFF.

The chain has TRBV5-4 and TRBJ2-1; 8 bases are shared with TRBD1. This CDR3 is 12 amino acids long. The germline gives CDR1 SGHNT, CDR2 YYREEE (reference sequence). V lost 4 bases to trimming and J lost 8 bases; unmatched junction nucleotides: 2. CDR3 in amino acids: CASSTDRDEQFF. The DNA for the CDR3 is TGTGCCAGCAGCACGGACAGGGATGAGCAGTTCTTC.

This clonotype was counted many times. The chain carries TRBV5-1 and TRBJ1-1; 9 bases are shared with TRBD1. The CDR3 spans 15 residues. Germline CDR1 reads SGHRS; CDR2 reads YFSETQ. V shed 4 bases and J 5 bases; nucleotides not matched to a gene: 9. The CDR3 is CASSSQTGGGTEAFF. The CDR3 nucleotides are TGCGCCAGCAGCAGCCAGACAGGGGGTGGTACTGAAGCTTTCTTT.

This chain uses TRBV6-1 with TRBJ1-1; TRBD1 matches 7 bases. CDR1 MNHNS and CDR2 SASEGT come from the germline V gene. CDR3 length equals 16 residues. The ends lost 6 bases at V and 4 bases at J; junction bases unmatched: 14. The CDR3 DNA follows: TGTGCCAGCAGCCATGATTCCGGGACAGTGGGCACTGAAGCTTTCTTT. Translation: CASSHDSGTVGTEAFF.

This clonotype was seen repeatedly, ten times or more. The chain uses TRBV11-3 and TRBJ2-2, with a weak D call TRBD1 (6 bases). Trimming removed 5 bases from V and 4 bases from J, with 14 bases in between. There are 15 residues in the CDR3. Per the germline V gene, CDR1 is SGHNT and CDR2 is YENEEA. In DNA, the CDR3 is TGTGCCAGCAGCCCACAGGGTCACAGCACCGGGGAGCTGTTTTTT. Its translation is CASSPQGHSTGELFF.

Worth noting for this clonotype: This may arise from a read error, as a much more abundant clone is one base away. The chain uses TRBV11-2 and TRBJ1-2; tentatively, D is TRBD1 (6 bases). Germline lookup yields CDR1 SGHAT and CDR2 FQNNGV. The V gene lost 1 base and the J gene lost 8 bases, with 14 bases spanning the gap. The CDR3 length is 14 residues. The CDR3: CASSLGAGDQGYTF. CDR3 DNA: TGTGCCAGCAGCTTAGGGGCAGGGGATCAGGGCTACACCTTC. The full variable domain, with the rest looked up from reference TRBV11-2 and TRBJ1-2, is EAGVAQSPRYKIIEKRQSVAFWCNPISGHATLYWYQQILGQGPKLLIQFQNNGVVDDSQLPKDRFSAERLKGVDSTLKIQPAKLEDSAVYLCASSLGAGDQGYTFGSGTRLTVV.

This clonotype was seen many times. The V and J genes are TRBV7-9 and TRBJ2-7; no definite D call. With 5 bases removed from V and 7 bases from J, the gap between germline ends came to 12 bases. The length of the CDR3 is 12 residues. Germline V lookup: CDR1 SEHNR, CDR2 FQNEAQ (reference sequence). The CDR3: CASSPVTAEQYF. In nucleotides, the CDR3 is TGTGCCAGCAGCCCCGTGACGGCAGAGCAGTACTTC. Full variable domain (remainder filled in from reference TRBV7-9 and TRBJ2-7): DTGVSQNPRHKITKRGQNVTFRCDPISEHNRLYWYRQTLGQGPEFLTYFQNEAQLEKSRLLSDRFSAERPKGSFSTLEIQRTEQGDSAMYLCASSPVTAEQYFGPGTRLTVT.

This clonotype was observed at least ten times. The V call is TRBV11-3, the J call TRBJ1-2, with unresolved D. Germline values: CDR1 SGHNT, CDR2 YENEEA. The CDR3 extends over 13 amino acids. V lost 6 bases to trimming and J lost 7 bases, with 15 bases between them. The CDR3 protein is CASSTRGLIGYTF. The CDR3 region has the DNA TGTGCCAGCAGTACAAGAGGCCTTATTGGCTACACCTTC.

This clonotype was detected many times. This sequence joins TRBV6-1 and TRBJ2-5; D unclear. Germline values: CDR1 MNHNS, CDR2 SASEGT. Between the trimmed V and J ends, which lost 0 bases and 5 bases, there was a span of 4 bases. The CDR3 consists of 12 residues. The chain's CDR3 is CASSEAWETQYF. CDR3 nucleotide sequence: TGTGCCAGCAGTGAAGCTTGGGAGACCCAGTACTTC.

At least ten counts were recorded for this clonotype. The gene calls are TRBV7-6 and TRBJ2-1; no reliable D call. Trimming shortened V by 5 bases and J by 8 bases, and 13 bases separated the two germline ends. This CDR3 region has 13 residues. Germline V gene sequence: CDR1 SGHVS, CDR2 FNYEAQ. The CDR3 DNA follows: TGTGCCAGCAGCCAAGGAGTACACTATGAGCAGTTCTTC. Residues: CASSQGVHYEQFF.

Ten or more counts support this clonotype. The gene calls are TRBV5-5 and TRBJ2-5, with a weak D call TRBD1 (6 bases). The CDR3 has 13 amino acids. Germline V gene lookup returns CDR1 SGHKS and CDR2 YYEKEE (reference sequence). The V gene lost 10 bases and the J gene lost 2 bases, with 15 bases spanning the gap. CDR3 nucleotide sequence: TGTGCCGGGGGCAGACAGATACAAGAGACCCAGTACTTC. Translation gives CAGGRQIQETQYF.

This clonotype was recorded at least ten times. At one end, the junction sequence differs from germline, possibly due to a read error. The chain links TRBV11-3 to TRBJ2-7; a weak D match, TRBD2 (5 bases). CDR1 and CDR2 (germline): SGHNT, YENEEA. The CDR3 has 14 residues. The CDR3 protein is CASSLAPDSNEQYF. The CDR3 nucleotides read TGTGCCAGCAGCTTAGCTCCGGACTCCAACGAGCAGTACTTC.

The sample holds many counts of this clonotype. The gene calls are TRBV28 and TRBJ2-7, with 9 positions matching TRBD1. The length of the CDR3 is 14 residues. Germline values: CDR1 MDHEN, CDR2 SYDVKM. V shed 7 bases, J shed 2 bases, and the junction held 6 bases outside the gene matches. The CDR3 region is CASNPDRGPYEQYF. The CDR3 coding sequence is TGTGCCAGCAATCCGGACAGGGGACCCTACGAGCAGTACTTC.

This clonotype was detected ten times or more. The CDR3 DNA is TGTGCCAGCAGTGAACGGGGACAGGGCCATCAGCCCCAGCATTTT. Amino acids: CASSERGQGHQPQHF. The chain couples TRBV6-1 to TRBJ1-5; 9 nucleotides match TRBD1. The junction had 4 bases not matched to a gene; V was cut back by 2 bases and J by 5 bases. This CDR3 contains 15 residues. Germline V gene lookup returns CDR1 MNHNS and CDR2 SASEGT.

This clonotype has just a few counts. The chain couples TRBV6-1 to TRBJ2-2, with D unresolved. The CDR3 has 16 residues. In germline, CDR1 is MNHNS, CDR2 SASEGT. Trimming stripped 0 bases from V and 3 bases from J, with 11 bases between. CDR3 residues: CASSEAVSRYTGELFF. As DNA, the CDR3 is TGTGCCAGCAGTGAAGCGGTCAGCCGATACACCGGGGAGCTGTTTTTT.

There are many counts of this clonotype. The chain employs TRBV11-3 and TRBJ2-3; possible D gene TRBD2, 7 bases. Germline CDR1 and CDR2: SGHNT and YENEEA. The CDR3 is made up of 15 amino acids. The V end was cut by 2 bases, the J end by 5 bases, with 14 bases between. The CDR3 protein is CASSLPRGALDTQYF. The CDR3, as DNA: TGTGCCAGCAGCTTACCCCGGGGGGCATTAGATACGCAGTATTTT.

This clonotype was seen a handful of times. This chain connects TRBV14 to TRBJ2-3; 7 bases are shared with TRBD2. CDR1 and CDR2 (germline): SGHDN, FVKESK. The CDR3 is made up of 15 amino acids. V was pared by 0 bases and J by 4 bases, with 4 bases of the junction left unmatched. The CDR3 reads CASSQEGGMADTQYF. The DNA for the CDR3 is TGTGCCAGCAGCCAAGAGGGGGGGATGGCAGATACGCAGTATTTT.